The following is a TCR beta chain sequence with its context. This receptor's antigen is unknown. No clone much larger than this one lies a single base away; base qualities are absent. The immunoSEQ Assay, a bias-controlled multiplex PCR, was used to amplify TCRbeta CDR3 regions from genomic DNA. Processing in the source paper ran as follows. Nucleated cell counts per sample were estimated from amplification of reference gene primers within the assay. Sequence reads were collapsed and filtered to measure the absolute abundance of every unique TCRbeta CDR3 rearrangement. Productive Simpson clonality was computed per sample as the square root of Simpson's diversity index over productive rearrangements. TCRdb limited this immuneACCESS table to in-frame rearrangements with V and J called. A share of clones is missing; checked studies link under half to unresolved V genes, and the rest is unexplained. Clonal size and the V and J genes are those of that table, whereas D and trimming came from the DNA. In all, the sample holds 200,000 to 250,000 clones, and roughly 83% of those were seen once. The biggest ten clones account for roughly 1.3% of the sample.

These data originate in a study of blood T cell repertoires in COVID-19 (dated by TCRdb to the early 2020s). Background for the entire study: Samples covering the acute and convalescent phases of COVID-19 were provided by collaborators in the United States, Italy and Spain. Subjects who had been exposed to COVID-19, were actively infected with it, or had recovered from it provided the deeply sampled blood TCRbeta repertoires that made up the dataset. The sample metadata nearly always contained a de-identified subject ID, COVID-19 status, age in years and sex. The prospective study material was composed of cDNA or gDNA derived from T cells, B-cell-depleted T cells, or PBMCs. Where available, HLA class I and class II types were taken from metadata supplied by the sample provider and were not determined by assay-based typing. Samples were obtained from the ongoing ImmuneRACE study (first 160 participants) and from some 1,300 subjects provided by 6 global collaborators. A freely available public database, intended as a resource for researchers studying the immune response to SARS-CoV-2, is where the repertoires were released. Points the paper makes about the study in general: The quantity of clinical and demographic metadata differed by source and by participant and was supplied without curation.

CDR1 and CDR2, per the germline V gene, are SGHTA and FQGNSA. The cysteine opens and the phenylalanine closes a CDR3 of 16 amino acids. Only the CDR3 portion is preserved as DNA: 48 bases, with reading frame beginning at the first base. For this chain, trimming is 4 bases at the V end and 4 bases at the J end, and the number of junction bases without a gene match is 8. Participants in the prospective study were enrolled through a virtual design, were aged roughly 18 to 100 years, and lived in under 25 United States geographic areas. In the prospective study, cohorts were assigned on the basis of participant-reported clinical history obtained from a screening survey and a study questionnaire. Mobile phlebotomists in the prospective study collected whole blood, serum and a nasopharyngeal or oropharyngeal swab from every participant. Over a roughly 2-month period, participants in the prospective study had the option of providing additional blood draws and questionnaires. Prospective study blood samples were shipped either frozen or at room temperature before DNA extraction.

This clonotype was sampled from a woman aged 40 to 55 with acute COVID-19. Sequenced input: PBMCs or T cells enriched from blood (not recorded which). Rearrangement joined TRBV7-2 to TRBJ1-5, with 9 junctional bases fitting TRBD1. The CDR3 loop reads CASSYTTGQGNQPQHF. In nucleotides, the sequence is TGTGCCAGCAGCTATACCACGGGACAGGGTAATCAGCCCCAGCATTTT.